This TCR beta chain appears in the sequencing data of a study of graft-versus-host responses after intestinal transplantation. Study-level information: Each transplant was multivisceral, liver-intestinal, or isolated intestinal. Every transplant recipient was induced with anti-thymocyte globulin, then maintained on tacrolimus and steroids for two to three years. Study-wide points: Early post-transplant HvG declines showed an association with peak circulating GvH clone levels. Detection of GvH clones occurred in recipient marrow, and some had their first appearance in ileum or blood.

Germline values: CDR1 ENHRY, CDR2 SYGVKD. The CDR3 totals 15 residues. This clone showed up just once. The antigen remains undetermined. One end of the junction is discordant with germline, which a read error may explain. TCRdb keeps only in-frame clones here, not all; method: immunoSEQ multiplex PCR. The data contain about 130,000 clones, around 90% of them seen just once; the ten biggest clones take up 0.19%. The rearrangement uses TRBV10-3 and TRBJ1-2; possible D gene TRBD1, 5 bases. The source material was unstimulated CD4+ T cells sorted from spleen or lymph node cells, sampled before intestinal transplant. The TCR originated in a human donor who received an intestinal transplant. The CDR3, as DNA: TGTGTCATCAGTGAGTCGAGCTCGGGGGTCTATGGCTACACCTTC. This sequence encodes CVISESSSGVYGYTF.